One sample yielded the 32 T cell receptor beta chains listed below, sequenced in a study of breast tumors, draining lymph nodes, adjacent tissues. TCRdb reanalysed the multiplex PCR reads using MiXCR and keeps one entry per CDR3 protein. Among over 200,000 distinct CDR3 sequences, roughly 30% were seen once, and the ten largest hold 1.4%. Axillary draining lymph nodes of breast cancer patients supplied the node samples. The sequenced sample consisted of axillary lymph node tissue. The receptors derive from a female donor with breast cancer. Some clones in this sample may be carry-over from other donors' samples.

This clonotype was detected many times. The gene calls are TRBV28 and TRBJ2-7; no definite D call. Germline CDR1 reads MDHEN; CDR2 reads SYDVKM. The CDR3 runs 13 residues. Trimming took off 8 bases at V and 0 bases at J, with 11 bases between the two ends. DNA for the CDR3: TGTGCCAGCCTTGGGCGCCCCTCCTACGAGCAGTACTTC. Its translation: CASLGRPSYEQYF.

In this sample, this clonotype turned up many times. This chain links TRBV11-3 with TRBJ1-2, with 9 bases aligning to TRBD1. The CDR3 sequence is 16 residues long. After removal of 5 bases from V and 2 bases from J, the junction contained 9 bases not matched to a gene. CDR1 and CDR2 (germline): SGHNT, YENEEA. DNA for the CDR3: TGTGCCAGCAGCCCATCAACGGGACAGGGAAACTATGGCTACACCTTC. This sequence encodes CASSPSTGQGNYGYTF.

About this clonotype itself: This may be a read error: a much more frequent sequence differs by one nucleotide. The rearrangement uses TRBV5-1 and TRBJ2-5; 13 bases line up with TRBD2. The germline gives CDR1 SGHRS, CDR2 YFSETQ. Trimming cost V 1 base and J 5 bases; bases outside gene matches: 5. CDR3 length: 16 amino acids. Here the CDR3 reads CASSLTSGGAGETQYF. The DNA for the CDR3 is TGCGCCAGCAGCTTGACTAGCGGGGGGGCGGGGGAGACCCAGTACTTC.

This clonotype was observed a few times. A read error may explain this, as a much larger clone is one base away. CDR3 sequence reads: CANSSRRATNEQFF. CDR3 bases: TGTGCCAACAGTTCCCGGAGGGCCACCAATGAGCAGTTCTTC. The chain combines TRBV12-3 or TRBV12-4 with TRBJ2-1; weak D call: TRBD2 (6 bases). The CDR3 sequence is 14 residues long.

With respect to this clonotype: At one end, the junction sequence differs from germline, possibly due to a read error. The chain's CDR3 is CSAGDHYAGELFF. CDR3 DNA: TGCAGTGCTGGAGACCACTACGCCGGGGAGCTGTTTTTT. V and J are TRBV20-1 and TRBJ2-2; no definite D call. CDR3 length: 13 amino acids. The germline V gene encodes CDR1 DFQATT and CDR2 SNEGSKA (reference sequence).

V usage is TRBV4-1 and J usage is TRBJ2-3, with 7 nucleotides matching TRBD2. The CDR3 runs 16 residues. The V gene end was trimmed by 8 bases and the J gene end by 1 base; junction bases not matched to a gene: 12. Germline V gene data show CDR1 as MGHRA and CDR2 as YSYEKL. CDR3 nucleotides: TGCGCCAGCGCCGCCTCAGGAAGCGGGGGCACAGATACGCAGTATTTT. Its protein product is CASAASGSGGTDTQYF.

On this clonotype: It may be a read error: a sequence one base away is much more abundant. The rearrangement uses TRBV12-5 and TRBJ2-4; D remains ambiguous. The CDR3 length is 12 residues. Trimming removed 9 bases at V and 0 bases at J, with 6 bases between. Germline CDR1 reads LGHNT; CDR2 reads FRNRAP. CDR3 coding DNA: TGTGCTAGCGGTCCAGCCAAAAACATTCAGTACTTC. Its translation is CASGPAKNIQYF.

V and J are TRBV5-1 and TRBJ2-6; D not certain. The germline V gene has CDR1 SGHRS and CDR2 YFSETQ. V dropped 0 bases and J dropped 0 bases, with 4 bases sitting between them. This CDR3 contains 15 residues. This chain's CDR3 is CASSLDNSGANVLTF. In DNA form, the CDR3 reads TGCGCCAGCAGCTTGGACAACTCTGGGGCCAACGTCCTGACTTTC.

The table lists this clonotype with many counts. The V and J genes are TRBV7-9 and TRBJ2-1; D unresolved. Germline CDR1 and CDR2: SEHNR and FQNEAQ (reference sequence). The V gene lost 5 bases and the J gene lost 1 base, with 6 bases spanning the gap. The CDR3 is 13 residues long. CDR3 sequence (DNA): TGTGCCAGCAGCCAAGGGTCCTACAATGAGCAGTTCTTC. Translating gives CASSQGSYNEQFF. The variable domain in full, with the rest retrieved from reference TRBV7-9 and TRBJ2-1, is DTGVSQNPRHKITKRGQNVTFRCDPISEHNRLYWYRQTLGQGPEFLTYFQNEAQLEKSRLLSDRFSAERPKGSFSTLEIQRTEQGDSAMYLCASSQGSYNEQFFGPGTRLTVL.

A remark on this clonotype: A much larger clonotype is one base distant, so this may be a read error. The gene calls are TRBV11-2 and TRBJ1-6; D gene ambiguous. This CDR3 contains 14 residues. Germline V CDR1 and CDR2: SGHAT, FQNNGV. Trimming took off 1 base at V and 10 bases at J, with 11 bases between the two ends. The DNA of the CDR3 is TGTGCCAGCAGCTTAGGTCGGTCGGCGTCACCCCTCCACTTT. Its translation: CASSLGRSASPLHF.

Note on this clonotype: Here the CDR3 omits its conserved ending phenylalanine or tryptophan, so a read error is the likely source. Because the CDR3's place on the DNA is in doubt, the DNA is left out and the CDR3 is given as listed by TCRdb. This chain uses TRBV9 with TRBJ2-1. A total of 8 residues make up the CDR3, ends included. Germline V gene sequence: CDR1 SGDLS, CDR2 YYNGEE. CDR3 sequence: CASSVEVS.

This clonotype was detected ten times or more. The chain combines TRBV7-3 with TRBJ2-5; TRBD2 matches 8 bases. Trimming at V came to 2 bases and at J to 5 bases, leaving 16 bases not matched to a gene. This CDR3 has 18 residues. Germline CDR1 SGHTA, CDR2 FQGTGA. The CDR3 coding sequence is TGTGCCAGCAGCTTAGGGACGTTGGCGGGAGGATTCAGTGAGACCCAGTACTTC. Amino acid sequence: CASSLGTLAGGFSETQYF.

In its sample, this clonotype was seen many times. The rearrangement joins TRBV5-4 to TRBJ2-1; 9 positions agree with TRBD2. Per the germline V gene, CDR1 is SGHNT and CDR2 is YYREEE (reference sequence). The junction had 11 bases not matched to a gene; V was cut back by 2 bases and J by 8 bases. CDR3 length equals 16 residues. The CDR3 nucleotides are TGTGCCAGCAGCTTAGTAGCGGGAGAGGGGGAACATGAGCAGTTCTTC. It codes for CASSLVAGEGEHEQFF.

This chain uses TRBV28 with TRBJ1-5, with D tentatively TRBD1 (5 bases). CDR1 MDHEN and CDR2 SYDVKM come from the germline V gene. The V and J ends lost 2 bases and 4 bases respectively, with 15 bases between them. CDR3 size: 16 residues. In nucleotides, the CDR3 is TGTGCCAGCAGTTTAAAAGGGACGGCTCCGAATCAGCCCCAGCATTTT. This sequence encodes CASSLKGTAPNQPQHF.

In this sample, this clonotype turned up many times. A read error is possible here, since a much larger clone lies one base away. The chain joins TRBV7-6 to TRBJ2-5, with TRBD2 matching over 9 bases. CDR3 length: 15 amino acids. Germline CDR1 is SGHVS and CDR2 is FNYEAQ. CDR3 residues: CASSLGGGREETQHF. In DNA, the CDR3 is TGTGCCAGCAGCTTAGGCGGCGGGAGGGAAGAGACCCAGCACTTC.

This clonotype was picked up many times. The CDR3 DNA reads as TGTGCCAGCAGTTACCGGGACAGCCTGAACACCGGGGAGCTGTTTTTT. Translating gives CASSYRDSLNTGELFF. V and J are TRBV2 and TRBJ2-2; 7 positions match TRBD1. After removal of 5 bases from V and 1 base from J, the junction contained 7 bases not matched to a gene. Germline CDR1 is SNHLY and CDR2 is FYNNEI. The CDR3 sequence is 16 residues long.

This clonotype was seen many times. The CDR3 protein is CASSFRGDYNSPLHF. CDR3 sequence (DNA): TGTGCCAGCAGCTTCAGGGGCGACTATAATTCACCCCTCCACTTT. This chain uses TRBV2 with TRBJ1-6; TRBD1 might be the D (6 bases). The CDR3 covers 15 residues. V shed 6 bases and J shed 3 bases, with 12 bases lying between them. Germline loops: CDR1 SNHLY, CDR2 FYNNEI.

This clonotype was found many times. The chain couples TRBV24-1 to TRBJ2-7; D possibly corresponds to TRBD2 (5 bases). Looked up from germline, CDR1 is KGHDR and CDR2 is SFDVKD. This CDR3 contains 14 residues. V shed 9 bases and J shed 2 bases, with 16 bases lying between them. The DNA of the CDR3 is TGTGCCACCGGGAGTGACACAGCGCCCTACGAGCAGTACTTC. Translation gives CATGSDTAPYEQYF.

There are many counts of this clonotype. This CDR3 is CASRETGGAYEQYF. The CDR3 nucleotides read TGTGCCAGTAGGGAAACAGGGGGGGCCTACGAGCAGTACTTC. This sequence joins TRBV19 and TRBJ2-7, with D perhaps TRBD1 (8 bases). Germline assignment: CDR1 LNHDA and CDR2 SQIVND (reference sequence). The V end lost 6 bases, the J end lost 2 bases, and 14 bases lay between the germline ends. There are 14 residues in the CDR3.

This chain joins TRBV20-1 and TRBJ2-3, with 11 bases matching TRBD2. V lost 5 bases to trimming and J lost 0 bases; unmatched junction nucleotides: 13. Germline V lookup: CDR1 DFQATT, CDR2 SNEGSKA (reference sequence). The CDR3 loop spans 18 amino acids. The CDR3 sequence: CSARTSGSKDLSTDTQYF. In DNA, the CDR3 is TGCAGTGCTCGAACTAGCGGGAGTAAGGATCTTAGCACAGATACGCAGTATTTT.

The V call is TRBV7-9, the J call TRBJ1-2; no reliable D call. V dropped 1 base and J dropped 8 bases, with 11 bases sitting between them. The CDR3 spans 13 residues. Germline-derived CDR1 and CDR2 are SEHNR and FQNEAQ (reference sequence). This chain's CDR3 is CASSLEVSQGYTF. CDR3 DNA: TGTGCCAGCAGCTTAGAAGTCTCGCAGGGCTACACCTTC. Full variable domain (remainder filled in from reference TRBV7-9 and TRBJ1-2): DTGVSQNPRHKITKRGQNVTFRCDPISEHNRLYWYRQTLGQGPEFLTYFQNEAQLEKSRLLSDRFSAERPKGSFSTLEIQRTEQGDSAMYLCASSLEVSQGYTFGSGTRLTVV.

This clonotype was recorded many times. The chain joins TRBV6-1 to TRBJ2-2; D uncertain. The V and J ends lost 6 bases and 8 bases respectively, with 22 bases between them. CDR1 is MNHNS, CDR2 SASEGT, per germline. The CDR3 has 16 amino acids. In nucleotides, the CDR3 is TGTGCCAGCAGAGATCCTAGGACCCGAGTTGGTGGGGAGCTGTTTTTT. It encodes CASRDPRTRVGGELFF.

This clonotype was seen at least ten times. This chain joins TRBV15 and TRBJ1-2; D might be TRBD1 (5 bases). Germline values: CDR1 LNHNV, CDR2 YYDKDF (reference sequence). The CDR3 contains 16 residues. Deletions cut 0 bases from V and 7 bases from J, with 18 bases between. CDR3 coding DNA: TGTGCCACCAGCAGAGAGAAATTTGTTGGGGGGACTGGCTACACCTTC. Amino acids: CATSREKFVGGTGYTF.

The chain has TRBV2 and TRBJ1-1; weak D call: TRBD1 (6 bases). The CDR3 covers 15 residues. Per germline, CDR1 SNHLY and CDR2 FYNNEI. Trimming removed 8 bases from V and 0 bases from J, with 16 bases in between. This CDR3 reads CASQDPGELNTEAFF. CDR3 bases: TGTGCCAGCCAGGACCCAGGGGAGTTGAACACTGAAGCTTTCTTT.

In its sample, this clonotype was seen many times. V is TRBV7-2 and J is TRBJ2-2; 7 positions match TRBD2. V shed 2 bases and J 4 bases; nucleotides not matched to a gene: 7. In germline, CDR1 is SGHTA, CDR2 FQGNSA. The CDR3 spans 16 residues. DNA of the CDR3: TGTGCCAGCAGCTTACTCCAGCGGGGCTCCACCGGGGAGCTGTTTTTT. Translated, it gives CASSLLQRGSTGELFF. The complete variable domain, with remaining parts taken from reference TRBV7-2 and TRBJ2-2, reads GAGVSQSPSNKVTEKGKDVELRCDPISGHTALYWYRQSLGQGLEFLIYFQGNSAPDKSGLPSDRFSAERTGGSVSTLTIQRTQQEDSAVYLCASSLLQRGSTGELFFGEGSRLTVL.

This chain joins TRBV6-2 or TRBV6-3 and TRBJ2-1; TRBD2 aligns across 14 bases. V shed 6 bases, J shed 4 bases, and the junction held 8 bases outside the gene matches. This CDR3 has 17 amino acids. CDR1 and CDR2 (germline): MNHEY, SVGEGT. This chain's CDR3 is CASRPGTSGSPYNEQFF. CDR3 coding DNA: TGTGCCAGCAGACCCGGGACTAGCGGGAGCCCTTACAATGAGCAGTTCTTC.

CDR3 nucleotide sequence: TGTGCCATCAGTCCCGGGACTAGCGGGGAGCAGTTCTTC. The encoded protein is CAISPGTSGEQFF. The chain employs TRBV10-3 and TRBJ2-1, with 12 positions matching TRBD2. Trimming took 5 bases from V and 10 from J; bases not matched to a gene: 3. Germline CDR1 reads ENHRY; CDR2 reads SYGVKD. This CDR3 has 13 residues.

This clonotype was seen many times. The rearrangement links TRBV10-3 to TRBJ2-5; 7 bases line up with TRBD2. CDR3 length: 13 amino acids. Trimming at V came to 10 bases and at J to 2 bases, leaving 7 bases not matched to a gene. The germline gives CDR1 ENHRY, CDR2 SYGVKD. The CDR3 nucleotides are TGTGCCACCCACGGGACTATGCAAGAGACCCAGTACTTC. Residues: CATHGTMQETQYF.

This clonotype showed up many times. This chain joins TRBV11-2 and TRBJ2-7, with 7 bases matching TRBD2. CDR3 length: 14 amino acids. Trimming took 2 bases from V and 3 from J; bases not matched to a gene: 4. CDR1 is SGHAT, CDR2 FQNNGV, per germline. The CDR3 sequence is CASSLNSGYYEQYF. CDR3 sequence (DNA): TGTGCCAGCAGCTTAAATAGCGGGTACTACGAGCAGTACTTC.

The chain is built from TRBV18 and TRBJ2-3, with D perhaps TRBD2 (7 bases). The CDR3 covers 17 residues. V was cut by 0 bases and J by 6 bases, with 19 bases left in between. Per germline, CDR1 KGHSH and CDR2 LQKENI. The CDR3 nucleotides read TGTGCCAGCTCACCACCGGGCTGGACTAGGGGGTCTGATACGCAGTATTTT. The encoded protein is CASSPPGWTRGSDTQYF.

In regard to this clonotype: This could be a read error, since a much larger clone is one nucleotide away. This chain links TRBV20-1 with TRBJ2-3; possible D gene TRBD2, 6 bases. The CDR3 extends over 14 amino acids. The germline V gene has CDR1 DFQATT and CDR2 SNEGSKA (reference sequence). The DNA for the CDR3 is TGCAGTGCTAGTCAGGGAACTAGCACAGCTACGCAGTATTTT. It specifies CSASQGTSTATQYF.

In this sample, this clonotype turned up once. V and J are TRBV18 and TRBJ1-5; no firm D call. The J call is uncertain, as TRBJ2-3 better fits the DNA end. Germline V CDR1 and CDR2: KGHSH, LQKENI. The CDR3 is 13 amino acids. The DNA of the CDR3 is TGTGCCAGCTCACCTTATAGCAATCAGCCCCAGTATTTT. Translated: CASSPYSNQPQYF.